These 29 T cell receptor beta chains came from one sample sequenced in a study of neurological immune-mediated disorders. TCRdb fed the 5' RACE reads into MiXCR, producing one record per CDR3 protein. The table records 50,000 to 70,000 distinct CDR3 sequences, less than 5.5% of them present only once. The sequencing input was PBMCs. Receptors were obtained from a man aged 25-45 years with multiple sclerosis.

There are many counts of this clonotype. This sequence joins TRBV4-1 and TRBJ2-1, with D perhaps matching TRBD2 (5 bases). V was cut by 0 bases and J by 3 bases, with 12 bases left in between. CDR1 MGHRA and CDR2 YSYEKL come from the germline V gene. The CDR3 consists of 16 residues. CDR3 bases: TGCGCCAGCAGCCAAGAGCCCAGCGGAGGCTACAATGAGCAGTTCTTC. As protein: CASSQEPSGGYNEQFF.

Many counts were recorded for this clonotype. The rearrangement joins TRBV27 to TRBJ1-6; 7 nucleotides match TRBD1. Germline V gene lookup returns CDR1 MNHEY and CDR2 SMNVEV (reference sequence). The V gene end was trimmed by 10 bases and the J gene end by 6 bases; junction bases not matched to a gene: 6. CDR3 length: 13 amino acids. The CDR3 DNA is TGTGCCACCCTCCGGGACAGTAATTCACCCCTCCACTTT. Amino acid sequence: CATLRDSNSPLHF.

Ten or more counts support this clonotype. This chain connects TRBV7-2 to TRBJ1-3; no firm D call. This CDR3 comprises 13 residues. Germline values: CDR1 SGHTA, CDR2 FQGNSA. The V end was cut by 3 bases, the J end by 2 bases, with 5 bases between. The CDR3 sequence is CASSLVAGNTIYF. The CDR3 region has the DNA TGTGCCAGCAGCTTGGTCGCTGGAAACACCATATATTTT.

The CDR3 sequence: CASRSDRSSYEQYF. The CDR3, as DNA: TGTGCCAGCAGATCCGACAGGAGCTCCTACGAGCAGTACTTC. The gene calls are TRBV2 and TRBJ2-7, with D perhaps TRBD1 (6 bases). This CDR3 comprises 14 residues. The germline V gene has CDR1 SNHLY and CDR2 FYNNEI. Trimming stripped 6 bases from V and 0 bases from J, with 12 bases between. Together with reference TRBV2 and TRBJ2-7, the CDR3 gives the full variable domain: EPEVTQTPSHQVTQMGQEVILRCVPISNHLYFYWYRQILGQKVEFLVSFYNNEISEKSEIFDDQFSVERPDGSNFTLKIRSTKLEDSAMYFCASRSDRSSYEQYFGPGTRLTVT.

This clonotype has a count of ten or more. The rearrangement joins TRBV7-9 to TRBJ2-7; 7 positions agree with TRBD1. The CDR3 totals 13 residues. Germline V gene lookup returns CDR1 SEHNR and CDR2 FQNEAQ (reference sequence). With 5 bases clipped from V and 6 bases from J, the junction kept 7 bases outside the gene matches. CDR3 nucleotides: TGTGCCAGCAGCGGGACAGAAGTGGGCGAGCAGTACGTC. Its protein product is CASSGTEVGEQYV.

The chain uses TRBV28 and TRBJ1-1; D is possibly TRBD1 (6 bases). The CDR3 is made up of 18 amino acids. Trimming took 0 bases from V and 2 from J, leaving 19 bases between them. Looked up from germline, CDR1 is MDHEN and CDR2 is SYDVKM. CDR3 DNA sequence: TGTGCCAGCAGTTTATGGAAGTCCCGGGACAATAAAAACACTGAAGCTTTCTTT. Translation gives CASSLWKSRDNKNTEAFF.

Worth noting for this clonotype: Compared with germline, one end of the junction differs, possibly owing to a read error. This chain links TRBV7-2 with TRBJ1-5; D gene unclear. Germline V lookup: CDR1 SGHTA, CDR2 FQGNSA. This CDR3 is 12 amino acids long. The CDR3, as DNA: TGTGCCAGCAGCTTTCGGTCCCAGCCCCAGAATTTT. It codes for CASSFRSQPQNF.

In this sample, this clonotype turned up many times. The chain is built from TRBV6-4 and TRBJ1-6; TRBD1 agrees at 9 bases. Per germline, CDR1 MRHNA and CDR2 SNTAGT. After removal of 5 bases from V and 8 bases from J, the junction contained 1 base not matched to a gene. The CDR3 length is 13 residues. The CDR3 protein is CASSWDRDSPLHF. The CDR3 nucleotides are TGTGCCAGCAGTTGGGACAGGGATTCACCCCTCCACTTT.

V and J are TRBV7-7 and TRBJ2-1; tentatively, D is TRBD2 (5 bases). The V end lost 5 bases, the J end lost 0 bases, and 11 bases lay between the germline ends. The CDR3 sequence is 15 residues long. Germline CDR1 and CDR2: SSHAT and FNYEAQ (reference sequence). CDR3 residues: CASSPDFASYNEQFF. CDR3 coding DNA: TGTGCCAGCAGCCCGGACTTCGCCTCCTACAATGAGCAGTTCTTC.

This clonotype was seen ten or more times. This chain's CDR3 is CASSLDGQGGTYEQYV. CDR3 in DNA: TGTGCCAGCAGCTTGGACGGACAGGGGGGCACCTACGAGCAGTACGTC. This sequence joins TRBV5-5 and TRBJ2-7, with 10 nucleotides matching TRBD1. The CDR3 contains 16 residues. Germline V gene data show CDR1 as SGHKS and CDR2 as YYEKEE (reference sequence). Losses at the gene ends were 0 bases for V and 2 bases for J; bases not matched to a gene: 5.

In this sample, this clonotype turned up a few times. This clone may be a read error of a much larger clone one base away. The chain employs TRBV20-1 and TRBJ1-1; the D gene is possibly TRBD1 (6 bases). The V gene's germline CDR1 is DFQATT and CDR2 SNEGSKA (reference sequence). Trimming stripped 0 bases from V and 1 base from J, with 18 bases between. The CDR3 sequence is 17 residues long. The CDR3 spells CSARDQGRGTANTEAFF. The CDR3 DNA sequence: TGCAGTGCTAGAGATCAAGGCAGGGGTACGGCGAACACTGAAGCTTTCTTT.

The rearrangement uses TRBV12-3 or TRBV12-4 and TRBJ2-2, with D unclear. Trimming shortened V by 7 bases and J by 10 bases, and 16 bases separated the two germline ends. The CDR3 has 13 amino acids. The CDR3 sequence is CASNPRIGAELFF. CDR3 DNA: TGTGCCAGCAACCCCCGTATAGGAGCGGAGCTGTTTTTT.

This clonotype was counted a few times. A junction boundary mismatches the germline segment, possibly from a read error. The CDR3 reads CSASKPPNQPQNF. Written as DNA, the CDR3 is TGCAGTGCTAGTAAGCCGCCCAATCAGCCCCAGAATTTT. The chain combines TRBV20-1 with TRBJ1-5, with D unresolved. This CDR3 is built from 13 residues. Germline V gene lookup returns CDR1 DFQATT and CDR2 SNEGSKA (reference sequence).

At least ten counts were recorded for this clonotype. DNA for the CDR3: TGTGCCAGCAGCAGACAGGGAAAAGCCAACGTCCTGACTTTC. Protein: CASSRQGKANVLTF. This chain links TRBV21-1 with TRBJ2-6; the table assigns TRBD1, which was not confirmed against the DNA. TRBV21-1 counts as a pseudogene. There are 14 residues in the CDR3.

The chain carries TRBV19 and TRBJ1-1; no firm D call. The CDR3 contains 14 residues. Trimming removed 3 bases at V and 1 base at J, with 9 bases between. CDR1 LNHDA and CDR2 SQIVND come from the germline V gene (reference sequence). The CDR3 loop reads CASSISFANTEAFF. The CDR3 nucleotides read TGTGCCAGTAGTATTTCGTTTGCGAACACTGAAGCTTTCTTT.

This clonotype was found many times. V usage is TRBV4-2 and J usage is TRBJ2-1, with 7 bases lining up with TRBD2. J was trimmed by 3 bases and V by 5 bases; bases with no gene match: 7. Germline V gene sequence: CDR1 LGHNA, CDR2 YNFKEQ. The CDR3 length is 15 residues. The CDR3 loop reads CASSVAGVDYNEQFF. DNA of the CDR3: TGTGCCAGCAGCGTTGCGGGGGTAGACTACAATGAGCAGTTCTTC.

This clonotype has ten or more counts. The DNA of the CDR3 is TGTGCCAGCAGCCGGACAGGTTCTGGGGGCAAACTGTTTTTT. It is translated as CASSRTGSGGKLFF. The rearrangement joins TRBV6-5 to TRBJ1-4; TRBD1 matches 7 bases. The CDR3 is made up of 14 amino acids. The trim removed 6 bases at V and 11 bases at J, leaving 12 bases unmatched. CDR1 is MNHEY, CDR2 SVGAGI, per germline.

This clonotype was found many times. V and J are TRBV11-2 and TRBJ2-6; 7 nucleotides match TRBD1. The CDR3 totals 20 residues. Germline lookup yields CDR1 SGHAT and CDR2 FQNNGV. V gave up 1 base and J gave up 0 bases; unmatched junction bases: 12. The CDR3 DNA reads TGTGCCAGCAGCTTAGGCCCCGGGACAGCACTCTACTCTGGGGCCAACGTCCTGACTTTC. Translation: CASSLGPGTALYSGANVLTF.

This clonotype has a count of ten or more. The chain couples TRBV9 to TRBJ2-3; tentatively, D is TRBD2 (5 bases). Germline values: CDR1 SGDLS, CDR2 YYNGEE. The CDR3 contains 14 residues. Trimming shortened V by 4 bases and J by 6 bases, and 15 bases separated the two germline ends. In DNA form, the CDR3 reads TGTGCCAGCAGCCCCCGGAGGAGTACCGATACGCAGTATTTT. Amino acids: CASSPRRSTDTQYF.

Ten or more counts support this clonotype. The gene calls are TRBV5-4 and TRBJ1-4; D is ambiguous. The germline gives CDR1 SGHNT, CDR2 YYREEE (reference sequence). V lost 3 bases and J lost 8, with 23 bases in between. CDR3 size: 17 residues. The CDR3 sequence: CASSSLTDQTRSEKLFF. DNA of the CDR3: TGTGCCAGCAGCTCACTGACGGACCAAACTCGATCGGAAAAACTGTTTTTT.

This clonotype was recorded at least ten times. The V and J genes are TRBV20-1 and TRBJ1-2, with D unresolved. The CDR3 extends over 14 amino acids. Germline values: CDR1 DFQATT, CDR2 SNEGSKA (reference sequence). V gave up 6 bases and J gave up 5 bases, with 19 bases separating them. CDR3 residues: CSAVPLQPFYGYTF. CDR3 DNA sequence: TGCAGTGCCGTTCCCCTTCAGCCCTTTTATGGCTACACCTTC.

This clonotype was counted many times. V usage is TRBV27 and J usage is TRBJ1-6, with D possibly matching TRBD1 (6 bases). Trimming cost V 0 bases and J 9 bases, with 15 bases left between them. Germline V gene lookup returns CDR1 MNHEY and CDR2 SMNVEV (reference sequence). The CDR3 is 16 residues long. CDR3 sequence: CASSLSWGALRSPLHF. The CDR3 DNA reads TGTGCCAGCAGTTTATCTTGGGGGGCCTTGCGTTCACCCCTCCACTTT.

The chain combines TRBV10-3 with TRBJ2-1; 7 positions agree with TRBD1. V shed 10 bases and J 11 bases; nucleotides not matched to a gene: 11. This CDR3 has 12 residues. Germline V lookup: CDR1 ENHRY, CDR2 SYGVKD. In nucleotides, the CDR3 is TGTGCCACAGGGGGTAGGGTCGGGAAGCAGTTCTTC. It translates to CATGGRVGKQFF.

This clonotype was seen at least ten times. The chain is built from TRBV7-9 and TRBJ2-7, with D perhaps matching TRBD1 or TRBD2 (5 bases each). CDR3 length: 14 residues. Germline CDR1 is SEHNR and CDR2 is FQNEAQ (reference sequence). Trimming removed 5 bases from V and 1 base from J, with 12 bases in between. DNA for the CDR3: TGTGCCAGCAGCGACCCGGGACGGTCCTACGAGCAGTACTTC. This translates into CASSDPGRSYEQYF.

The chain has TRBV4-1 and TRBJ1-2; TRBD1 might be the D (5 bases). V was trimmed by 4 bases and J by 3 bases, leaving 18 bases between them. CDR1 and CDR2 from the germline V gene are MGHRA and YSYEKL. This CDR3 is built from 16 residues. The CDR3 nucleotides read TGCGCCAGCAGCCGGTCGACAGCGCTCCGGGACTATGGCTACACCTTC. It codes for CASSRSTALRDYGYTF.

This clonotype was recorded at least ten times. The chain employs TRBV3-1 and TRBJ2-5; 8 nucleotides line up with TRBD1. Germline lookup yields CDR1 LGHDT and CDR2 YNNKEL (reference sequence). V trimming: 3 bases; J trimming: 0 bases; junction bases outside the gene matches: 12. The CDR3 length is 18 residues. CDR3 region: CASSQSLDRGANQETQYF. CDR3 nucleotides: TGTGCCAGCAGCCAGAGCCTCGACAGGGGCGCCAACCAAGAGACCCAGTACTTC.

This clonotype has at least ten counts. CDR3 bases: TGTGCCAGCAGGCAGCGACTAGCGGGGCTATATGAGCAGTTCTTC. It codes for CASRQRLAGLYEQFF. The chain carries TRBV7-8 and TRBJ2-1; 11 bases are shared with TRBD2. Germline CDR1 reads SGHVS; CDR2 reads FQNEAQ. The CDR3 has 15 residues. V dropped 6 bases and J dropped 8; count of bases not matched to a gene: 9. The whole variable domain, filled in from reference TRBV7-8 and TRBJ2-1, reads GAGVSQSPRYKVAKRGQDVALRCDPISGHVSLFWYQQALGQGPEFLTYFQNEAQLDKSGLPSDRFFAERPEGSVSTLKIQRTQQEDSAVYLCASRQRLAGLYEQFFGPGTRLTVL.

In its sample, this clonotype was seen many times. This chain uses TRBV6-1 with TRBJ1-1, with 10 nucleotides matching TRBD1. Germline-derived CDR1 and CDR2 are MNHNS and SASEGT. Unmatched junction bases numbered 5, after V lost 10 bases and J lost 6 bases. The CDR3 consists of 12 residues. The CDR3 nucleotides are TGTGCCAATTGGACAGGGGGGTCTGAAGCTTTCTTT. It codes for CANWTGGSEAFF.

This clonotype came up many times. V and J are TRBV7-8 and TRBJ1-3; 9 bases fit TRBD1. CDR1 and CDR2 (germline): SGHVS, FQNEAQ. V shed 1 base, J shed 4 bases, and the junction held 8 bases outside the gene matches. CDR3 length: 17 residues. The CDR3, as DNA: TGTGCCAGCAGCTTAGGCGGGACAGGGCGATCAGGAAACACCATATATTTT. This sequence encodes CASSLGGTGRSGNTIYF.